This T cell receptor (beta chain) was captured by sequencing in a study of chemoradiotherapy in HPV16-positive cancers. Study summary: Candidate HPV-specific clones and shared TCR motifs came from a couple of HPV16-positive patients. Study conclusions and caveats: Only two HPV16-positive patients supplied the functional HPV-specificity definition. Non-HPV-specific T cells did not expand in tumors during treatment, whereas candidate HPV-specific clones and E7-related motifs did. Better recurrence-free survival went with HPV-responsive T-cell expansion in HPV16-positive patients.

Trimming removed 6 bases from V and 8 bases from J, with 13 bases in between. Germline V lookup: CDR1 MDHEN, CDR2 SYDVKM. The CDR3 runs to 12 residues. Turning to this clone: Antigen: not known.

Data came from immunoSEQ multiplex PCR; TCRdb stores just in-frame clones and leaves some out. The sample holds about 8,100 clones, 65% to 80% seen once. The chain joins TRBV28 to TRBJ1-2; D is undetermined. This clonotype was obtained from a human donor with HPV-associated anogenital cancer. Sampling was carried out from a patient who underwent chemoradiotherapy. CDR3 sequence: CASSRRKRGYTF. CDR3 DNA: TGTGCCAGCAGCCGGCGCAAGCGGGGCTACACCTTC.